Below, 23 T cell receptor beta chains from the same sample are listed, as sequenced in a study of blood T cell repertoires in COVID-19 (dated by TCRdb to 2018 to 2020). The library relied on the immunoSEQ multiplex PCR assay. As stored in TCRdb, this immuneACCESS dataset retains in-frame rearrangements with V and J assigned. A fraction of the clones does not appear; measured against another copy, unresolved V genes explain less than half of the discrepancy, and the remainder lacks a known reason. This sample has 450,000 to 500,000 clones in its table, and roughly 87% of those were observed once. About 0.7% of the sample is in the top ten clones. Sequenced sample: PBMCs or T cells enriched from blood (not recorded which). These receptors all stem from a woman aged 18-35 years who had recovered from COVID-19.

The V call is TRBV6-5, the J call TRBJ1-5; D gene ambiguous. Germline CDR1 is MNHEY and CDR2 is SVGAGI. V was trimmed by 7 bases and J by 0 bases, leaving 10 bases between them. The CDR3 contains 14 residues. CDR3 DNA: TGTGCCAGCACGACTGACTATAGCAATCAGCCCCAGCATTTT. As protein: CASTTDYSNQPQHF.

The count of this clone is one. The chain couples TRBV12-5 to TRBJ1-5; the match to TRBD1 covers 9 bases. Germline V gene lookup returns CDR1 LGHNT and CDR2 FRNRAP. The CDR3 is made up of 15 amino acids. Trimming took 4 bases from V and 2 from J; bases not matched to a gene: 3. The CDR3 loop reads CASGSQGAGNQPQHF. The CDR3 nucleotides read TGTGCTAGTGGTTCACAGGGGGCTGGCAATCAGCCCCAGCATTTT. The full variable domain, with the rest looked up from reference TRBV12-5 and TRBJ1-5, is DARVTQTPRHKVTEMGQEVTMRCQPILGHNTVFWYRQTMMQGLELLAYFRNRAPLDDSGMPKDRFSAEMPDATLATLKIQPSEPRDSAVYFCASGSQGAGNQPQHFGDGTRLSIL.

The chain uses TRBV7-9 and TRBJ2-1, with D possibly matching TRBD2 (6 bases). V gave up 8 bases and J gave up 8 bases, with 16 bases separating them. Per germline, CDR1 SEHNR and CDR2 FQNEAQ (reference sequence). The length of the CDR3 is 13 residues. CDR3 sequence (DNA): TGTGCCAGCCACCGGGGGTCTACTGATGAGCAGTTCTTC. Protein: CASHRGSTDEQFF.

J is TRBJ2-5 and V is TRBV2; D perhaps matches TRBD2 (5 bases). Germline V gene data show CDR1 as SNHLY and CDR2 as FYNNEI. V was pared by 6 bases and J by 5 bases, with 7 bases between. This CDR3 region has 11 residues. CDR3 DNA: TGTGCCAGCAGGTCGGGGGAGACCCAGTACTTC. Its protein product is CASRSGETQYF. Variable domain in full (rest from reference TRBV2 and TRBJ2-5): EPEVTQTPSHQVTQMGQEVILRCVPISNHLYFYWYRQILGQKVEFLVSFYNNEISEKSEIFDDQFSVERPDGSNFTLKIRSTKLEDSAMYFCASRSGETQYFGPGTRLLVL.

The V gene is TRBV12-3 or TRBV12-4, the J gene TRBJ1-5; D ambiguous. V lost 8 bases to trimming and J lost 2 bases, with 10 bases between them. The length of the CDR3 is 13 residues. CDR3 nucleotides: TGTGCCAGCTGTAGTACAGGCAATCAGCCCCAGCATTTT. It yields the protein CASCSTGNQPQHF.

The chain joins TRBV19 to TRBJ1-1; D remains ambiguous. This CDR3 has 13 amino acids. Germline assignment: CDR1 LNHDA and CDR2 SQIVND (reference sequence). V gave up 5 bases and J gave up 4 bases, with 11 bases separating them. CDR3 protein: CASSSRGFTEAFF. The CDR3 DNA reads as TGTGCCAGTAGTTCCCGCGGGTTCACTGAAGCTTTCTTT. The full variable domain, its missing parts supplied by reference TRBV19 and TRBJ1-1, is DGGITQSPKYLFRKEGQNVTLSCEQNLNHDAMYWYRQDPGQGLRLIYYSQIVNDFQKGDIAEGYSVSREKKESFPLTVTSAQKNPTAFYLCASSSRGFTEAFFGQGTRLTVV.

This chain links TRBV28 with TRBJ2-7; no reliable D call. Germline V lookup: CDR1 MDHEN, CDR2 SYDVKM. V was clipped by 2 bases and J by 6 bases, with 14 bases between them. CDR3 length: 14 residues. CDR3 sequence (DNA): TGTGCCAGCAGTTTACAGAGAGCGAGCTCCGAGCAGTACTTC. Translating it yields CASSLQRASSEQYF.

Comments on this clone: The limits of the CDR3 on the DNA are not certain, so only TCRdb's listed CDR3 is given. The chain carries TRBV27 and TRBJ1-2. Per germline, CDR1 MNHEY and CDR2 SMNVEV (reference sequence). The CDR3 is 15 amino acids in total, end residues counted. The CDR3 sequence is CASSSSSRAGYGYTF.

The rearrangement uses TRBV7-2 and TRBJ1-5; D is unclear. Per the germline V gene, CDR1 is SGHTA and CDR2 is FQGNSA. The CDR3 has 15 residues. Deletions cut 4 bases from V and 6 bases from J, with 16 bases between. CDR3 sequence: CASSSSWESGQPQHF. The CDR3 nucleotides are TGTGCCAGCAGCTCCTCGTGGGAGAGCGGTCAGCCCCAGCATTTT.

This chain joins TRBV27 and TRBJ1-1; D is ambiguous. CDR1 is MNHEY, CDR2 SMNVEV, per germline (reference sequence). The CDR3 runs to 13 residues. V lost 2 bases to trimming and J lost 6 bases, with 10 bases between them. CDR3: CASSLGLRAEAFF. As DNA, the CDR3 is TGTGCCAGCAGTTTAGGACTTCGCGCTGAAGCTTTCTTT.

This chain joins TRBV23-1 and TRBJ1-1; the D gene is possibly TRBD1 (5 bases). TRBV23-1 is an ORF, and what it does is uncertain. The V end was cut by 8 bases, the J end by 3 bases, with 16 bases between. There are 14 residues in the CDR3. CDR3 protein: CASSRGSGDTEAFF. CDR3 DNA sequence: TGCGCCAGCTCCCGGGGGAGTGGGGACACTGAAGCTTTCTTT.

This sequence joins TRBV4-2 and TRBJ2-3, with 9 bases identical to TRBD2. This CDR3 has 17 amino acids. Germline V gene data show CDR1 as LGHNA and CDR2 as YNFKEQ. Unmatched junction bases numbered 9, after V lost 4 bases and J lost 1 base. The CDR3 DNA sequence: TGTGCCAGCAGCCCCAGCGGGGGGTCCCCTGGCACAGATACGCAGTATTTT. It codes for CASSPSGGSPGTDTQYF.

The chain combines TRBV27 with TRBJ2-3, with D maybe TRBD1 (5 bases). Germline V lookup: CDR1 MNHEY, CDR2 SMNVEV (reference sequence). The V gene lost 4 bases and the J gene lost 1 base, with 15 bases spanning the gap. The CDR3 consists of 16 residues. In nucleotides, the CDR3 is TGTGCCAGCAGTTCACGCGGCAGGGCGGGCACAGATACGCAGTATTTT. This codes for CASSSRGRAGTDTQYF.

The chain employs TRBV28 and TRBJ2-1; D is unresolved. V was shortened by 4 bases and J by 5 bases, with 15 bases between the two germline ends. The germline V gene encodes CDR1 MDHEN and CDR2 SYDVKM. CDR3 length: 15 amino acids. Here the CDR3 DNA reads TGTGCCAGCAGTTCCCTGACCAGGTTGGACAATGAGCAGTTCTTC. Amino acid sequence: CASSSLTRLDNEQFF.

The chain has TRBV3-1 (or the pseudogene TRBV3-2) and TRBJ2-1; no clear D. The CDR3 consists of 13 residues. Germline assignment: CDR1 LGHDT and CDR2 YNNKEL (reference sequence). V lost 4 bases to trimming and J lost 2 bases, with 6 bases between them. The CDR3 region has the DNA TGTGCCAGCAGCCCGTCCCCCTACAATGAGCAGTTCTTC. This translates into CASSPSPYNEQFF.

The gene calls are TRBV28 and TRBJ2-2, with 12 bases matching TRBD1. Germline CDR1 is MDHEN and CDR2 is SYDVKM. Unmatched junction bases numbered 12, after V lost 2 bases and J lost 5 bases. The length of the CDR3 is 19 residues. The DNA for the CDR3 is TGTGCCAGCAGTTTAATAATCTGGGACAGGGGGCGAGGAACCGGGGAGCTGTTTTTT. Translating it yields CASSLIIWDRGRGTGELFF.

CDR3 nucleotides: TGCGCCAGCAGAGGACAGGGAATAAACACCATATATTTT. It is translated as CASRGQGINTIYF. This chain joins TRBV10-2 and TRBJ1-3; the match to TRBD1 covers 8 bases. Germline V lookup: CDR1 WSHSY, CDR2 SAAADI. The V segment lost 6 bases and the J segment 6 bases; nucleotides outside the gene matches: 4. CDR3 size: 13 residues.

About this clone itself: This sample includes further DNA sequences coding for the same CDR3. The chain links TRBV28 to TRBJ2-3, with a tentative D call TRBD2 (6 bases). The germline V gene encodes CDR1 MDHEN and CDR2 SYDVKM. Trimming left V 5 bases short and J 3 bases short, with 9 bases between. The CDR3 extends over 13 amino acids. The CDR3 loop is CASSLGGTDTQYF. The DNA for the CDR3 is TGTGCCAGCAGTCTGGGGGGAACAGATACGCAGTATTTT.

The V gene is TRBV30, the J gene TRBJ1-1, with D possibly being TRBD1 (6 bases). Trimming shortened V by 3 bases and J by 11 bases, and 16 bases separated the two germline ends. CDR1 is GTSNPN and CDR2 is SVGIG in the germline V gene (reference sequence). This CDR3 is built from 12 residues. CDR3 in DNA: TGTGCCTGGAGCGACGGACAGTCAAGGGCTTTCTTT. This gives the protein CAWSDGQSRAFF.

The V call is TRBV6-5, the J call TRBJ1-2; D is undetermined. Per the germline V gene, CDR1 is MNHEY and CDR2 is SVGAGI. Trimming removed 4 bases at V and 0 bases at J, with 9 bases between. There are 14 residues in the CDR3. This CDR3 reads CASSSPLPNYGYTF. CDR3 DNA sequence: TGTGCCAGCAGTTCCCCTCTCCCTAACTATGGCTACACCTTC.

The chain uses TRBV19 and TRBJ2-1, with 10 nucleotides matching TRBD2. Germline CDR1 LNHDA, CDR2 SQIVND (reference sequence). V gave up 3 bases and J gave up 6 bases; unmatched junction bases: 11. The CDR3 has 17 residues. CDR3 residues: CASSMGSGGALGNEQFF. The CDR3, as DNA: TGTGCCAGTAGTATGGGGAGCGGGGGGGCCTTGGGCAATGAGCAGTTCTTC.

V and J are TRBV2 and TRBJ1-2; D unclear. The CDR3 spans 13 residues. The V end was cut by 6 bases, the J end by 3 bases, with 11 bases between. Germline assignment: CDR1 SNHLY and CDR2 FYNNEI. The CDR3 nucleotides read TGTGCCAGCAGGGCGGGGAGGGACTATGGCTACACCTTC. Encoded protein: CASRAGRDYGYTF.

The rearrangement links TRBV19 to TRBJ1-1; 7 nucleotides align to TRBD1. V trimming: 6 bases; J trimming: 5 bases; junction bases outside the gene matches: 18. The length of the CDR3 is 17 residues. In germline, CDR1 is LNHDA, CDR2 SQIVND (reference sequence). In nucleotides, the CDR3 is TGTGCCAGTAGCCATAATATTAAATCGACAGGGAGGACTGAAGCTTTCTTT. Translating gives CASSHNIKSTGRTEAFF.